The clone carrying this TCR beta chain has ten or more counts. What it recognizes is unknown. This entry is derived from a study of T cells after yellow fever vaccination. Germline V gene data show CDR1 as DFQATT and CDR2 as SNEGSKA (reference sequence). CDR3 length equals 14 residues. The germline V and J ends were trimmed by 2 bases and 11 bases, with 16 bases remaining between them. Production of TCR cDNA was by 5'RACE template switching, which also added a universal primer site and UMIs. TCRdb ran MiXCR on the 5' RACE reads and lists one entry per CDR3 protein. The top ten hold 20% to 25% of the sample, which has about 350,000 distinct CDR3 sequences, about 4% seen once. Findings and limits, study-wide: Shared CD4/CD8 clonotypes were a small share, likely from convergent recombination.

The chain has TRBV20-1 and TRBJ1-6; D is unclear. The clonotype comes from a young man who received the YFV17D yellow fever vaccine. Source: PBMCs, taken 5 days after the yellow fever booster vaccination. The CDR3 here is CSARSGTGRAPLHF. The CDR3 nucleotides read TGCAGTGCTAGATCGGGAACCGGGAGGGCACCCCTCCACTTT.